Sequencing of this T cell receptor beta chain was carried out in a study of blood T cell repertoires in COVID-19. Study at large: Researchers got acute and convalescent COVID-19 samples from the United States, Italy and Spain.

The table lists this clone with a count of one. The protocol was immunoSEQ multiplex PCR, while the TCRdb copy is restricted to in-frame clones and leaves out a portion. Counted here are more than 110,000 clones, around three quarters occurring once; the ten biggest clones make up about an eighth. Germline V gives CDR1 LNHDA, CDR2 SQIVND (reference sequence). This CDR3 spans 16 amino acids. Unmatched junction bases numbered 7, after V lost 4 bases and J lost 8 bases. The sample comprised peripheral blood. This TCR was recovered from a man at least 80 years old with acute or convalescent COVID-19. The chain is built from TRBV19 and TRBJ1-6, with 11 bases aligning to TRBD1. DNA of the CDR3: TGTGCCAGTAGTACCTGGGACAGGGGGTTCGATTCACCCCTCCACTTT. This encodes CASSTWDRGFDSPLHF.